A single sample is the source of the 28 T cell receptor beta chains below, sequenced in a study of cytomegalovirus exposure and HLA in healthy donors. Both 60 Vbeta primers and 13 Jbeta primers went into the PCR. The method was immunoSEQ multiplex PCR; TCRdb's version includes in-frame clones alone and lacks a portion of them. The table records about 140,000 clones, approximately 80% of them present only once. The sample taken for sequencing was PBMCs. The receptors derive from a woman aged 60-70 years in good health and CMV-seropositive.

CDR3 bases: TGTGCCACCTCGGGACAGGGGACCGGGGGACTTTCATACGAGCAGTACTTC. Amino acid sequence: CATSGQGTGGLSYEQYF. J is TRBJ2-5 and V is TRBV10-3; 10 bases fit TRBD1. With the DNA end fitting TRBJ2-7 better, the J assignment may be wrong. The germline CDR1 and CDR2 sequences are ENHRY and SYGVKD. The CDR3 is made up of 17 amino acids.

The V and J genes are TRBV9 and TRBJ2-1; 7 bases line up with TRBD2. This CDR3 is 17 amino acids long. After removal of 0 bases from V and 0 bases from J, the junction contained 6 bases not matched to a gene. Germline V CDR1 and CDR2: SGDLS, YYNGEE. The CDR3 sequence: CASSVGLAVFSYNEQFF. Here the CDR3 DNA reads TGTGCCAGCAGCGTAGGCCTAGCGGTATTCTCCTACAATGAGCAGTTCTTC.

This clone has only one observation. The rearrangement uses TRBV5-1 and TRBJ2-7, with D uncertain. The CDR3 loop spans 13 amino acids. V dropped 1 base and J dropped 3 bases, with 8 bases sitting between them. Germline CDR1 and CDR2: SGHRS and YFSETQ. CDR3 in DNA: TGCGCCAGCAGCTTGCTAGGCAACTACGAGCAGTACTTC. Translation: CASSLLGNYEQYF.

About this clone: Since no conserved phenylalanine or tryptophan closes the CDR3, a read error is the likely cause. This sequence joins TRBV19 and TRBJ1-5; a weak D match, TRBD1 (5 bases). Germline V CDR1 and CDR2: LNHDA, SQIVND (reference sequence). Between the trimmed V and J ends, which lost 7 bases and 2 bases, there was a span of 15 bases. The CDR3 sequence is 15 residues long. CDR3 DNA: TGTGCCAGTACTCCAAGGGGTGTGGGCAATCAGCCCCAGCATGTT. This sequence encodes CASTPRGVGNQPQHV.

The chain has TRBV27 and TRBJ1-5; D unclear. Germline CDR1 and CDR2: MNHEY and SMNVEV (reference sequence). Between the trimmed V and J ends, which lost 2 bases and 4 bases, there was a span of 6 bases. The CDR3 loop spans 13 amino acids. The DNA for the CDR3 is TGTGCCAGCAGTTTAGGAGTGAATCAGCCCCAGCATTTT. The encoded protein is CASSLGVNQPQHF.

This clone has just one count. V and J are TRBV7-2 and TRBJ1-2; no definite D call. The CDR3 is made up of 13 amino acids. Deletions cut 5 bases from V and 7 bases from J, with 14 bases between. Germline V CDR1 and CDR2: SGHTA, FQGNSA. For the CDR3, the DNA is TGTGCCAGCAGCCTCGGGGTTGCAGGTGGCTACACCTTC. Protein: CASSLGVAGGYTF.

The genes are TRBV7-9 and TRBJ2-7, with D perhaps matching TRBD2 (6 bases). Trimming shortened V by 5 bases and J by 2 bases, and 16 bases separated the two germline ends. Per germline, CDR1 SEHNR and CDR2 FQNEAQ (reference sequence). The CDR3 sequence is 15 residues long. The CDR3 region is CASSLALGGTYEQYF. The CDR3 nucleotides are TGTGCCAGCAGCCTGGCCTTGGGAGGAACCTACGAGCAGTACTTC.

The V and J genes are TRBV29-1 and TRBJ2-3; no clear D gene. The CDR3 totals 12 residues. Germline lookup yields CDR1 SQVTM and CDR2 ANQGSEA. Trimming removed 2 bases at V and 1 base at J, with 4 bases between. The CDR3 bases are TGCAGCGTTGAATCCGGCACAGATACGCAGTATTTT. Its translation is CSVESGTDTQYF.

V and J are TRBV15 and TRBJ1-1, with 7 bases that match TRBD1. Germline assignment: CDR1 LNHNV and CDR2 YYDKDF (reference sequence). The CDR3 length is 13 residues. J lost 8 bases, V lost 1 base, and 4 bases had no gene match. The CDR3 coding sequence is TGTGCCACCAGCAGAGGCGACAGGGTAGAAGCTTTCTTT. Translated, it gives CATSRGDRVEAFF.

This chain joins TRBV5-3 and TRBJ1-5, with TRBD1 identical over 9 bases. TRBV5-3 is sorted into the ORF group, with uncertain function. Trimming took 4 bases from V and 1 from J; bases not matched to a gene: 6. The CDR3 sequence is 16 residues long. The CDR3 protein is CARSSGDRESNQPQHF. Written as DNA, the CDR3 is TGTGCCAGAAGCAGCGGGGACAGGGAGAGCAATCAGCCCCAGCATTTT.

This clone was counted a single time. V usage is TRBV28 and J usage is TRBJ2-3, with D possibly TRBD2 on 5 matching bases. V lost 9 bases and J 6 bases, leaving 10 bases between the germline ends. The CDR3 runs 11 residues. CDR1 is MDHEN and CDR2 is SYDVKM in the germline V gene. The CDR3 reads CASRTYDTQYF. DNA of the CDR3: TGTGCCAGTCGGACTTACGATACGCAGTATTTT.

The chain recombines TRBV14 with TRBJ2-1; 11 bases map to TRBD2. The CDR3 length is 15 residues. V gave up 4 bases and J gave up 5 bases; unmatched junction bases: 4. Germline lookup yields CDR1 SGHDN and CDR2 FVKESK. As DNA, the CDR3 is TGTGCCAGCAGCCGGAGACTAGCGGGAAACAATGAGCAGTTCTTC. Its translation is CASSRRLAGNNEQFF.

The V gene is TRBV5-6, the J gene TRBJ2-1; D perhaps matches TRBD2 (5 bases). CDR1 and CDR2 (germline): SGHDT, YYEEEE. V lost 0 bases to trimming and J lost 5 bases, with 12 bases between them. The CDR3 length is 15 residues. CDR3 coding DNA: TGTGCCAGCAGCTTGGTCGGGGAAACCCACAATGAGCAGTTCTTC. Residues: CASSLVGETHNEQFF.

The chain recombines TRBV9 with TRBJ2-7, with 12 bases lining up with TRBD2. The CDR3 length is 16 residues. CDR1 is SGDLS, CDR2 YYNGEE, per germline. The V gene end was trimmed by 3 bases and the J gene end by 5 bases; junction bases not matched to a gene: 9. In DNA, the CDR3 is TGTGCCAGCAGCGGGGGGAGGGCTAGCGGGAGGGACGAGCAGTACTTC. Residues: CASSGGRASGRDEQYF.

V usage is TRBV6-1 and J usage is TRBJ2-1; 8 nucleotides match TRBD2. This CDR3 is 17 amino acids long. With V trimmed by 4 bases and J by 3 bases, 11 bases remained unmatched. Germline V lookup: CDR1 MNHNS, CDR2 SASEGT. CDR3 residues: CASSARTSGVVYNEQFF. The DNA for the CDR3 is TGTGCCAGCAGTGCCCGTACTAGCGGCGTCGTCTACAATGAGCAGTTCTTC.

The chain employs TRBV6-6 and TRBJ2-5, with D possibly TRBD1 on 6 matching bases. Germline CDR1 is MNHNY and CDR2 is SVGAGI (reference sequence). The CDR3 is made up of 14 amino acids. Trimming took 6 bases from V and 5 from J, leaving 16 bases between them. CDR3 sequence (DNA): TGTGCCAGCAGAACCGGGGACATGGGGGAGACCCAGTACTTC. This codes for CASRTGDMGETQYF.

The chain employs TRBV7-4 and TRBJ2-7; no reliable D call. This CDR3 contains 16 residues. V lost 1 base, J lost 0 bases, and 13 bases lay in between. Germline loops: CDR1 SGHVT, CDR2 SQSDAQ. CDR3 bases: TGTGCCAGCAGCTTAGGCCAGACAAGTAGCTCCTACGAGCAGTACTTC. Its translation is CASSLGQTSSSYEQYF.

CDR3 amino acids: CASSYSPGTLLHF. The CDR3, as DNA: TGTGCCAGCAGTTACTCGCCAGGCACGCTCCTCCACTTT. The V call is TRBV6-5, the J call TRBJ1-6; D is undetermined. V was clipped by 0 bases and J by 15 bases, with 12 bases between them. Looked up from germline, CDR1 is MNHEY and CDR2 is SVGAGI. The CDR3 covers 13 residues.

This chain's CDR3 is CASSQEASGGADTQYF. CDR3 nucleotide sequence: TGTGCCAGCAGCCAAGAGGCTAGCGGAGGGGCAGATACGCAGTATTTT. The gene calls are TRBV4-2 and TRBJ2-3; TRBD2 matches 7 bases. V gave up 0 bases and J gave up 4 bases; unmatched junction bases: 7. CDR3 length: 16 residues. Germline V CDR1 and CDR2: LGHNA, YNFKEQ.

V and J are TRBV6-5 and TRBJ1-5; D is possibly TRBD1 (5 bases). From germline, CDR1 is MNHEY and CDR2 SVGAGI. The V gene lost 2 bases and the J gene lost 0 bases, with 11 bases spanning the gap. This CDR3 has 16 residues. The CDR3 DNA follows: TGTGCCAGCAGTTACCGACAGAGCGATAGCAATCAGCCCCAGCATTTT. Its translation is CASSYRQSDSNQPQHF.

The chain links TRBV6-5 to TRBJ1-2; TRBD1 matches at 9 bases. The CDR3 totals 16 residues. Germline assignment: CDR1 MNHEY and CDR2 SVGAGI. With V trimmed by 4 bases and J by 2 bases, 8 bases remained unmatched. The CDR3 DNA sequence: TGTGCCAGCAGTTCCCTACAGGGGGCGTCGAACTATGGCTACACCTTC. Its translation: CASSSLQGASNYGYTF.

The chain carries TRBV19 and TRBJ2-7; 7 bases align to TRBD2. The trim removed 8 bases at V and 4 bases at J, leaving 8 bases unmatched. This CDR3 is 13 amino acids long. Germline loops: CDR1 LNHDA, CDR2 SQIVND (reference sequence). The CDR3 is CASVESSGYEQYF. The CDR3 DNA sequence: TGTGCCAGTGTAGAGTCTAGCGGATACGAGCAGTACTTC. Full variable domain (rest looked up from reference TRBV19 and TRBJ2-7): DGGITQSPKYLFRKEGQNVTLSCEQNLNHDAMYWYRQDPGQGLRLIYYSQIVNDFQKGDIAEGYSVSREKKESFPLTVTSAQKNPTAFYLCASVESSGYEQYFGPGTRLTVT.

V is TRBV28 and J is TRBJ2-6; 8 positions agree with TRBD2. The CDR3 is made up of 18 amino acids. Germline CDR1 MDHEN, CDR2 SYDVKM. V shed 5 bases, J shed 2 bases, and the junction held 11 bases outside the gene matches. The CDR3 DNA follows: TGTGCCAGCAGTCCCGCGGGGGGTGGGGGGACTGGGGCCAACGTCCTGACTTTC. Translated, it gives CASSPAGGGGTGANVLTF. Variable domain in full (rest from reference TRBV28 and TRBJ2-6): DVKVTQSSRYLVKRTGEKVFLECVQDMDHENMFWYRQDPGLGLRLIYFSYDVKMKEKGDIPEGYSVSREKKERFSLILESASTNQTSMYLCASSPAGGGGTGANVLTFGAGSRLTVL.

The chain links TRBV27 to TRBJ1-2, with D possibly being TRBD1 (5 bases). Germline V gene sequence: CDR1 MNHEY, CDR2 SMNVEV (reference sequence). V was trimmed by 0 bases and J by 2 bases, leaving 13 bases between them. The CDR3 runs 16 residues. CDR3 loop: CASSLSGGWGNYGYTF. The CDR3 DNA reads as TGTGCCAGCAGTTTATCGGGAGGTTGGGGGAACTATGGCTACACCTTC.

The rearrangement joins TRBV6-1 to TRBJ2-7, with 7 positions matching TRBD1. V lost 3 bases to trimming and J lost 7 bases; unmatched junction nucleotides: 6. This CDR3 contains 13 residues. CDR1 MNHNS and CDR2 SASEGT come from the germline V gene. The CDR3, as DNA: TGTGCCAGCAGTGATTCAGGGGGTTGGGAGCAGTACTTC. This codes for CASSDSGGWEQYF.

This clone has a handful of counts. The chain has TRBV5-4 and TRBJ1-2; the match to TRBD1 covers 8 bases. CDR1 and CDR2 (germline): SGHNT, YYREEE (reference sequence). J was trimmed by 5 bases and V by 4 bases; bases with no gene match: 10. CDR3 size: 15 residues. The CDR3 loop reads CASSPDRAGSYGYTF. For the CDR3, the DNA is TGTGCCAGCAGCCCGGACAGGGCAGGGTCTTATGGCTACACCTTC.

The genes are TRBV7-2 and TRBJ1-5, with 10 bases aligning to TRBD1. With V trimmed by 4 bases and J by 4 bases, 4 bases remained unmatched. CDR1 and CDR2 (germline): SGHTA, FQGNSA. The CDR3 consists of 15 residues. CDR3 nucleotides: TGTGCCAGCAGCTACGGGACAGGGGAAAATCAGCCCCAGCATTTT. Its protein product is CASSYGTGENQPQHF.

The CDR3 here is CASSSPGYTQYF. In DNA form, the CDR3 reads TGTGCCAGCAGCTCGCCCGGGTATACGCAGTATTTT. J is TRBJ2-3 and V is TRBV5-4; D call uncertain. This CDR3 is built from 12 residues. Germline values: CDR1 SGHNT, CDR2 YYREEE (reference sequence). V lost 3 bases and J 7 bases, leaving 9 bases between the germline ends.